These 25 T cell receptor beta chains share one sample of origin, sequenced in a study of post-analysis software for immune sequencing data. Overall study findings and caveats: A handful of TRBV segments were significantly more frequent in patients than in controls. TRBV5-6, TRBV5-1 and TRBV20-1 were among these segments.

These receptors have no identified antigens. Unique molecular identifiers were carried by the TCR beta cDNA libraries. TCRdb re-analysed the PCR reads in MiXCR, keeping a single row per CDR3 protein. The sample records 700,000 to 900,000 distinct CDR3 sequences, around 42% being singletons. The sample taken for sequencing was blood. The receptors derive from a girl between 10 and 17 years old with multiple sclerosis.

The gene calls are TRBV28 and TRBJ2-5, with a weak D call TRBD1 (6 bases). The end of the DNA aligns better with TRBJ2-7, so the J call may be wrong. The CDR3 extends over 16 amino acids. Germline CDR1 and CDR2: MDHEN and SYDVKM. The CDR3 DNA is TGTGCCAGCAGTTTCGGACTTACAGGGTTTACCTACGAGCAGTACTTC. Translating it yields CASSFGLTGFTYEQYF.

This clonotype has a handful of counts. The chain joins TRBV4-1 to TRBJ2-5; TRBD2 aligns across 8 bases. J gave up 2 bases and V 4 bases, and 9 bases lay outside the gene matches. This CDR3 is built from 16 residues. Germline V CDR1 and CDR2: MGHRA, YSYEKL. CDR3 sequence (DNA): TGCGCCAGCAGCCGAACACTAGCGGAGCCTCAAGAGACCCAGTACTTC. This translates into CASSRTLAEPQETQYF.

This clonotype was seen only a few times. The chain joins TRBV6-5 to TRBJ2-4; 12 bases line up with TRBD2. TRBJ2-5 explains the end of the DNA better; the J call may be wrong. This CDR3 has 15 residues. Germline CDR1 is MNHEY and CDR2 is SVGAGI. The CDR3 protein is CASSPTGLAGETQYF. The CDR3 coding sequence is TGTGCCAGCAGTCCAACGGGACTAGCGGGAGAGACCCAGTACTTC.

The table lists this clonotype with many counts. This sequence joins TRBV20-1 and TRBJ2-5; a possible D gene is TRBD1 (5 bases). The CDR3 spans 16 residues. In germline, CDR1 is DFQATT, CDR2 SNEGSKA (reference sequence). V shed 4 bases and J shed 1 base, with 19 bases lying between them. CDR3 DNA sequence: TGCAGTGCTACTTCGCTCTGGGGCGGCATCCAAGAGACCCAGTACTTC. Translation: CSATSLWGGIQETQYF.

This sequence joins TRBV7-8 and TRBJ2-6; perhaps D is TRBD1 or TRBD2 (6 bases each). The length of the CDR3 is 17 residues. Germline lookup yields CDR1 SGHVS and CDR2 FQNEAQ. Deletions cut 2 bases from V and 0 bases from J, with 11 bases between. The CDR3 region has the DNA TGTGCCAGCAGCTTACAGGGGAGGAACTCTGGGGCCAACGTCCTGACTTTC. This gives the protein CASSLQGRNSGANVLTF.

The chain joins TRBV5-8 to TRBJ2-2; 7 nucleotides line up with TRBD2. V shed 3 bases and J 1 base; nucleotides not matched to a gene: 12. The CDR3 loop spans 18 amino acids. Germline assignment: CDR1 SGHTS and CDR2 YDEGEE. CDR3 region: CASSSMTSGTLNTGELFF. DNA of the CDR3: TGTGCCAGCAGCTCTATGACCAGCGGGACGCTGAACACCGGGGAGCTGTTTTTT.

This clonotype occurred once. J is TRBJ2-5 and V is TRBV2, with 9 bases identical to TRBD1. Germline assignment: CDR1 SNHLY and CDR2 FYNNEI. V lost 6 bases to trimming and J lost 0 bases; unmatched junction nucleotides: 5. This CDR3 has 15 amino acids. CDR3 coding DNA: TGTGCCAGCAGGAGGACAGGGGCCCACCAAGAGACCCAGTACTTC. It translates to CASRRTGAHQETQYF.

This clonotype was counted only a few times. The chain combines TRBV4-2 with TRBJ1-1; no clear D. The CDR3 length is 14 residues. Per germline, CDR1 LGHNA and CDR2 YNFKEQ. V was pared by 0 bases and J by 5 bases, with 10 bases between. CDR3 bases: TGTGCCAGCAGCCAAGATCTCTTACGGACTGAAGCTTTCTTT. Translating gives CASSQDLLRTEAFF.

V gene TRBV25-1 combines with J gene TRBJ1-1, with D possibly TRBD1 on 6 matching bases. Germline CDR1 reads MGHDK; CDR2 reads SYGVNS. This CDR3 contains 15 residues. Trimming left V 3 bases short and J 5 bases short, with 16 bases between. The CDR3 reads CASSDWAGDSTEAFF. CDR3 DNA: TGTGCCAGCAGTGACTGGGCAGGGGATTCTACTGAAGCTTTCTTT.

This clonotype has more than one count but fewer than ten. The chain has TRBV29-1 and TRBJ2-7; D remains unclear. Deletions cut 0 bases from V and 3 bases from J, with 6 bases between. Per the germline V gene, CDR1 is SQVTM and CDR2 is ANQGSEA. This CDR3 contains 12 residues. CDR3 region: CSVEDRDYEQYF. For the CDR3, the DNA is TGCAGCGTTGAAGACAGAGACTACGAGCAGTACTTC.

This clonotype appeared a single time. The V gene is TRBV6-5, the J gene TRBJ1-5; D remains ambiguous. The CDR3 length is 14 residues. Germline CDR1 is MNHEY and CDR2 is SVGAGI. The germline V and J ends were trimmed by 5 bases and 1 base, with 9 bases remaining between them. In DNA form, the CDR3 reads TGTGCCAGCAGTCGAGCTCGGAGCAATCAGCCCCAGCATTTT. It codes for CASSRARSNQPQHF.

This clonotype was observed many times. This chain links TRBV20-1 with TRBJ2-7, with TRBD1 identical over 7 bases. V lost 4 bases and J lost 2; bases outside the gene matches: 2. Germline lookup yields CDR1 DFQATT and CDR2 SNEGSKA (reference sequence). This CDR3 is 12 amino acids long. CDR3 in DNA: TGCAGTGCTAAGCAGGGGGCCTACGAGCAGTACTTC. Translating gives CSAKQGAYEQYF.

The chain couples TRBV29-1 to TRBJ2-3, with a possible D match to TRBD2 (6 bases). Germline assignment: CDR1 SQVTM and CDR2 ANQGSEA. The CDR3 length is 14 residues. Trimming took 2 bases from V and 4 from J, leaving 13 bases between them. The CDR3 region has the DNA TGCAGCGTTGAAAGGCGGGAAGGGTCAGATACGCAGTATTTT. This sequence encodes CSVERREGSDTQYF.

V usage is TRBV20-1 and J usage is TRBJ1-6; no clear D gene. The V gene's germline CDR1 is DFQATT and CDR2 SNEGSKA (reference sequence). This CDR3 spans 14 amino acids. The V end lost 5 bases, the J end lost 6 bases, and 14 bases lay between the germline ends. The DNA for the CDR3 is TGCAGTGCTCCCGTCCGTGGGAGTAATTCACCCCTCCACTTT. Translating gives CSAPVRGSNSPLHF.

The chain recombines TRBV21-1 with TRBJ2-3; the table's D call TRBD2 went unverified against the DNA. TRBV21-1 is recorded as a pseudogene. The CDR3 is made up of 16 amino acids. CDR3 in amino acids: CASSGRLVEIEGTQYF. The DNA for the CDR3 is TGTGCCAGCAGCGGCCGACTAGTCGAGATTGAGGGGACGCAGTATTTT.

This clonotype was detected only once. The chain employs TRBV20-1 and TRBJ1-1; 7 positions match TRBD1. The CDR3 consists of 14 residues. With V trimmed by 4 bases and J by 4 bases, 9 bases remained unmatched. Germline CDR1 is DFQATT and CDR2 is SNEGSKA (reference sequence). The CDR3 region is CSATGGLGGTEAFF. The CDR3 DNA follows: TGCAGTGCTACAGGGGGACTCGGGGGCACTGAAGCTTTCTTT.

The rearrangement links TRBV2 to TRBJ2-5, with 11 bases lining up with TRBD2. V lost 2 bases, J lost 4 bases, and 6 bases stayed unmatched. This CDR3 region has 16 residues. Germline V lookup: CDR1 SNHLY, CDR2 FYNNEI. CDR3 DNA: TGTGCCAGCAGTGAACTAGCGGGAGGCTCAGTAGAGACCCAGTACTTC. This translates into CASSELAGGSVETQYF. The variable domain in full, with the rest retrieved from reference TRBV2 and TRBJ2-5, is EPEVTQTPSHQVTQMGQEVILRCVPISNHLYFYWYRQILGQKVEFLVSFYNNEISEKSEIFDDQFSVERPDGSNFTLKIRSTKLEDSAMYFCASSELAGGSVETQYFGPGTRLLVL.

The chain employs TRBV27 and TRBJ2-1, with TRBD2 identical over 8 bases. In germline, CDR1 is MNHEY, CDR2 SMNVEV (reference sequence). J gave up 4 bases and V 5 bases, and 22 bases lay outside the gene matches. This CDR3 is built from 20 residues. CDR3: CASSPVVGGVRAGRYNEQFF. CDR3 nucleotide sequence: TGTGCCAGCAGTCCGGTGGTCGGGGGGGTGAGAGCGGGGAGATACAATGAGCAGTTCTTC.

This clonotype appeared once. The V call is TRBV15, the J call TRBJ1-2; TRBD1 aligns across 7 bases. The CDR3 is made up of 14 amino acids. Germline V gene lookup returns CDR1 LNHNV and CDR2 YYDKDF (reference sequence). V lost 5 bases and J lost 7; bases outside the gene matches: 10. The CDR3 loop reads CATSRQGSSLGYTF. The CDR3 DNA reads TGTGCCACCAGCCGACAGGGCAGTTCGCTTGGCTACACCTTC. The variable domain in full, with the rest retrieved from reference TRBV15 and TRBJ1-2, is DAMVIQNPRYQVTQFGKPVTLSCSQTLNHNVMYWYQQKSSQAPKLLFHYYDKDFNNEADTPDNFQSRRPNTSFCFLDIRSPGLGDTAMYLCATSRQGSSLGYTFGSGTRLTVV.

This rearrangement joins TRBV6-2 or TRBV6-3 to TRBJ2-1, with 12 bases matching TRBD2. CDR3 size: 17 residues. From germline, CDR1 is MNHEY and CDR2 SVGEGT. Unmatched junction bases numbered 6, after V lost 0 bases and J lost 6 bases. The CDR3 protein is CASSYSTSGSVGNEQFF. The CDR3 DNA is TGTGCCAGCAGTTACTCGACTAGCGGGAGTGTGGGCAATGAGCAGTTCTTC.

The chain joins TRBV29-1 to TRBJ2-4, with unresolved D. The DNA end lines up better with TRBJ2-7; the J call may be wrong. CDR3 length: 13 residues. The germline V gene has CDR1 SQVTM and CDR2 ANQGSEA. CDR3 DNA: TGCAGCGTTGAAGTGTCGGGTTTTGACGAGCAGTACTTC. This translates into CSVEVSGFDEQYF.

This clonotype was recorded a few times. This rearrangement joins TRBV28 to TRBJ2-4; 8 bases agree with TRBD1. This CDR3 has 14 amino acids. The J segment lost 13 bases and the V segment lost 2 bases, leaving 10 bases of the junction unmatched. CDR1 is MDHEN and CDR2 is SYDVKM in the germline V gene. CDR3 nucleotides: TGTGCCAGCAGTTTAGACAGGGGAAGAGGGGAGCAGTACTTC. Encoded protein: CASSLDRGRGEQYF.

The gene calls are TRBV15 and TRBJ1-6; D gene unclear. The V end lost 0 bases, the J end lost 1 base, and 7 bases lay between the germline ends. The CDR3 is made up of 16 amino acids. The germline V gene encodes CDR1 LNHNV and CDR2 YYDKDF (reference sequence). The CDR3 spells CATSRDVTSYNSPLHF. The CDR3, as DNA: TGTGCCACCAGCAGAGATGTCACGTCCTATAATTCACCCCTCCACTTT.

The chain has TRBV20-1 and TRBJ2-1, with D possibly being TRBD1 or TRBD2 (5 bases each). This CDR3 is 15 amino acids long. Trimming pared 6 bases from V and 0 bases from J, leaving 15 bases between. Germline-derived CDR1 and CDR2 are DFQATT and SNEGSKA (reference sequence). This chain's CDR3 is CSALDSGSSYNEQFF. CDR3 nucleotide sequence: TGCAGTGCACTTGACAGCGGCAGCTCCTACAATGAGCAGTTCTTC.

The gene calls are TRBV19 and TRBJ2-1, with D uncertain. V lost 3 bases to trimming and J lost 4 bases, with 10 bases between them. The CDR3 consists of 14 residues. Germline V gene sequence: CDR1 LNHDA, CDR2 SQIVND (reference sequence). CDR3 nucleotides: TGTGCCAGTAGTATTGTCGCTCCTTACAATGAGCAGTTCTTC. The encoded protein is CASSIVAPYNEQFF.